The present T cell receptor beta chain was sequenced within a study of identical twins. MiXCR, run by TCRdb on the 5' RACE reads, gives a single entry per CDR3 protein. Of a few hundred thousand distinct CDR3 sequences in the sample, more than 9% were seen once. The germline V gene has CDR1 GTSNPN and CDR2 SVGIG (reference sequence). Deletions cut 8 bases from V and 6 bases from J, with 23 bases between. The CDR3 length is 14 residues. This same sample was also part of a study on yellow fever vaccine responses in identical twins.

The sequencing sample was made of PBMCs. This receptor was identified in a woman aged 18-29 years in good health. The V and J genes are TRBV30 and TRBJ2-7; perhaps TRBD2 as D (6 bases). In DNA, the CDR3 is TGTGCCCACTCCCGGGGCGCCAAGGAGGGCGAGCAGTACTTC. Protein sequence: CAHSRGAKEGEQYF.